The 5 T cell receptor beta chains reported below all come from one sample, sequenced in a study of metastatic and nonmetastatic thyroid tumors. Every patient was untreated before thyroid surgery. TCRdb reanalyzed the PCR reads via MiXCR. Of about 21,000 clones listed, approximately 24% are singletons. Source material: adjacent normal tissue. The receptors here all came from a female donor with papillary thyroid cancer or a benign thyroid nodule (not recorded which). Some clones in this sample may be carry-over from other donors' samples.

This clone was seen at least ten times. No conserved phenylalanine or tryptophan is present at the end of the CDR3, so a read error is the likely explanation. This chain joins TRBV6-4 and TRBJ1-4; D is possibly TRBD1 (5 bases). V lost 9 bases to trimming and J lost 8 bases, with 28 bases between them. There are 17 residues in the CDR3. Per germline, CDR1 MRHNA and CDR2 SNTAGT. In DNA form, the CDR3 reads TGTGCCAGGATTCGGGAGAGACAAGAACCAGGGACCGAAAAACTGTTTTCT. This codes for CARIRERQEPGTEKLFS.

This clone was seen repeatedly, ten times or more. The chain is built from TRBV25-1 and TRBJ2-7; either TRBD1 or TRBD2 may fit D (5 bases each). Germline values: CDR1 MGHDK, CDR2 SYGVNS. This CDR3 is 16 amino acids long. The V end lost 6 bases, the J end lost 1 base, and 19 bases lay between the germline ends. This CDR3 is CASRGYGTAKSYEQYF. The CDR3 nucleotides are TGTGCCAGCAGGGGCTACGGGACGGCCAAATCCTACGAGCAGTACTTC.

The chain joins TRBV6-1 to TRBJ1-2; weak D call: TRBD1 (6 bases). Per the germline V gene, CDR1 is MNHNS and CDR2 is SASEGT. V was pared by 3 bases and J by 1 base, with 15 bases between. This CDR3 is 16 amino acids long. The CDR3 DNA is TGTGCCAGCAGTGATTCCTTCAGGGGAGGTAACTATGGCTACACCTTC. It specifies CASSDSFRGGNYGYTF.

The chain carries TRBV24-1 and TRBJ2-3; 8 bases fit TRBD2. V trimming: 4 bases; J trimming: 4 bases; junction bases outside the gene matches: 9. Germline assignment: CDR1 KGHDR and CDR2 SFDVKD. The CDR3 consists of 16 residues. The CDR3 loop is CATSDSAGVGPDTQYF. The CDR3 coding sequence is TGTGCCACCAGTGACTCAGCGGGAGTAGGCCCAGATACGCAGTATTTT.

The chain uses TRBV6-4 and TRBJ2-2; D call uncertain. In germline, CDR1 is MRHNA, CDR2 SNTAGT. V lost 4 bases to trimming and J lost 2 bases, with 11 bases between them. CDR3 length equals 15 residues. CDR3 sequence: CASSVTGLNTGELFF. The CDR3 DNA reads TGTGCCAGCAGTGTGACTGGCCTAAACACCGGGGAGCTGTTTTTT.